This T cell receptor beta chain was sequenced in a study of response to subunit inactivated influenza vaccine. CDR3 length equals 15 residues. Germline V CDR1 and CDR2: SGHRS, YFSETQ. V lost 0 bases to trimming and J lost 2 bases, with 10 bases between them. TCRdb used MiXCR to reprocess the RT-PCR reads, holding one entry per CDR3 protein. The sample includes 500,000 to 600,000 distinct CDR3 sequences, 11% of them seen just once. These data were also reused for a study on T cells expressing NK-cell markers. As reported in that work: TCR beta libraries carry UMIs added by 5'RACE template switching. Seven of the eight sequenced donors were classified as HCMV-seropositive, and one was classified as seronegative.

This receptor was taken from a man over 45 who received an inactivated influenza vaccine. The V and J genes are TRBV5-1 and TRBJ2-3; D may be TRBD1 (5 bases). The material was PBMCs from blood, obtained on the day of vaccination. For the CDR3, the DNA is TGCGCCAGCAGCTTGGGAGACAGACTCACAGATACGCAGTATTTT. Translation: CASSLGDRLTDTQYF.